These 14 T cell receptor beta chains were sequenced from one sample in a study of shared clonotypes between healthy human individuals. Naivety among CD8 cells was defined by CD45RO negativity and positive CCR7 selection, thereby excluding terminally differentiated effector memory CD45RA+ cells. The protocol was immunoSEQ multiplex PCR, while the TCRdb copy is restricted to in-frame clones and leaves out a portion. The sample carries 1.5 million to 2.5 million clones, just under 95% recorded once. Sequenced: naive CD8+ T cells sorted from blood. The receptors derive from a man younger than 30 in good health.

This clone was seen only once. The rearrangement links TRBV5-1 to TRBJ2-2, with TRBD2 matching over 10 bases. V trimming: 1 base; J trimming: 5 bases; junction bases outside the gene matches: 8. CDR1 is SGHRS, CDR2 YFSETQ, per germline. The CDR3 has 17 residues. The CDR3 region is CASSLRESSGGTGELFF. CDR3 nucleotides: TGCGCCAGCAGCTTGAGGGAGTCTAGCGGGGGAACCGGGGAGCTGTTTTTT. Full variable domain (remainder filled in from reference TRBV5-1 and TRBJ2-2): KAGVTQTPRYLIKTRGQQVTLSCSPISGHRSVSWYQQTPGQGLQFLFEYFSETQRNKGNFPGRFSGRQFSNSRSEMNVSTLELGDSALYLCASSLRESSGGTGELFFGEGSRLTVL.

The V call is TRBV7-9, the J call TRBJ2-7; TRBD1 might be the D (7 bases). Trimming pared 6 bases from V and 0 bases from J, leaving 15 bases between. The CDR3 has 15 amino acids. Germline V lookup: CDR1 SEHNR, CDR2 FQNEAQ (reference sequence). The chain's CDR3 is CASSLHRGLSYEQYF. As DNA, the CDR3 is TGTGCCAGCAGTCTACACAGGGGACTCTCCTACGAGCAGTACTTC.

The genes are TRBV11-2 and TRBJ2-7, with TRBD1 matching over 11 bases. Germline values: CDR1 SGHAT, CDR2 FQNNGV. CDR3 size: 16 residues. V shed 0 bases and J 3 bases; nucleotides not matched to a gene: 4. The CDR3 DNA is TGTGCCAGCAGCTTAGATTGGACAGGGGGCTTCTACGAGCAGTACTTC. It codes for CASSLDWTGGFYEQYF. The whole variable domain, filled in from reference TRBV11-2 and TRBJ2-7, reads EAGVAQSPRYKIIEKRQSVAFWCNPISGHATLYWYQQILGQGPKLLIQFQNNGVVDDSQLPKDRFSAERLKGVDSTLKIQPAKLEDSAVYLCASSLDWTGGFYEQYFGPGTRLTVT.

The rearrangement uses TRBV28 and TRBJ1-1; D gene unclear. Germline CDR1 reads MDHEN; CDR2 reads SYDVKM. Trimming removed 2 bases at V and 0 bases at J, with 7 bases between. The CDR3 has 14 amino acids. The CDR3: CASSLANMNTEAFF. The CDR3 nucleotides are TGTGCCAGCAGTTTAGCAAATATGAACACTGAAGCTTTCTTT.

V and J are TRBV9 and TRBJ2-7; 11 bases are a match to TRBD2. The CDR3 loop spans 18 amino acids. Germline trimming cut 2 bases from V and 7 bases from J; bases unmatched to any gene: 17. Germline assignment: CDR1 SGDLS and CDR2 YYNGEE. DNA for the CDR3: TGTGCCAGCAGCGTCGGGAGTAGGGAGACTAGCGGGAAGGGAGAGCAGTACTTC. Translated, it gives CASSVGSRETSGKGEQYF.

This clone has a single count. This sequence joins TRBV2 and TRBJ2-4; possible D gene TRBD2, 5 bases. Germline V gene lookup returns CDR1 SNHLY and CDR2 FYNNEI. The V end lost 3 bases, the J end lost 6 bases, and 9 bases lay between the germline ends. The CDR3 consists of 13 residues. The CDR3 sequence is CASSDGEGNIQYF. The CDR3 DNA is TGTGCCAGCAGTGATGGCGAGGGAAACATTCAGTACTTC. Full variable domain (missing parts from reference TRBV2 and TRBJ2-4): EPEVTQTPSHQVTQMGQEVILRCVPISNHLYFYWYRQILGQKVEFLVSFYNNEISEKSEIFDDQFSVERPDGSNFTLKIRSTKLEDSAMYFCASSDGEGNIQYFGAGTRLSVL.

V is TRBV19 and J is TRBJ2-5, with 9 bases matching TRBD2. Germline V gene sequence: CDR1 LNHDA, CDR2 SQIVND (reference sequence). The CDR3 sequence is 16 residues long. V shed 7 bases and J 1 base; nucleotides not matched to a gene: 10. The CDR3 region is CASNSVTSGVQETQYF. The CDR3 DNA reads TGTGCCAGTAATTCCGTGACTAGCGGCGTCCAAGAGACCCAGTACTTC.

DNA for the CDR3: TGTGCCAGCAGCGCAGGCCGGGACTATGGCTACACCTTC. Its protein product is CASSAGRDYGYTF. The chain couples TRBV13 to TRBJ1-2; D not certain. The CDR3 covers 13 residues. V was shortened by 5 bases and J by 3 bases, with 10 bases between the two germline ends. Per germline, CDR1 PRHDT and CDR2 FYEKMQ (reference sequence).

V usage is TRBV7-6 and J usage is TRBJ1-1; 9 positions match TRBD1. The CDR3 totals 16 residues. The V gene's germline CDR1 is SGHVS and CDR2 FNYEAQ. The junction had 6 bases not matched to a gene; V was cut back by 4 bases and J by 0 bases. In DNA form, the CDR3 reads TGTGCCAGCAGCTCGACGACAGGGGGGCTGAACACTGAAGCTTTCTTT. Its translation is CASSSTTGGLNTEAFF.

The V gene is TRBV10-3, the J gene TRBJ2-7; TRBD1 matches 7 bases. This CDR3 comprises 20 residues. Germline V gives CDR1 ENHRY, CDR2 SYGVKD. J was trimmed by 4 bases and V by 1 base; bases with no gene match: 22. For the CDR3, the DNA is TGTGCCATCAGTGAGTTCGGGACAGTTCGGAGGTCCCCTGTGACTTACGAGCAGTACTTC. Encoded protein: CAISEFGTVRRSPVTYEQYF.

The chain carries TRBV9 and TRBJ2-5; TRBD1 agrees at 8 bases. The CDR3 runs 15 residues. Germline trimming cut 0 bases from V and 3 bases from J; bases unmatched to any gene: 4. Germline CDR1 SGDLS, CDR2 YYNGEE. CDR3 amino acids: CASSVGQGAKETQYF. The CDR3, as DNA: TGTGCCAGCAGCGTAGGCCAGGGGGCCAAAGAGACCCAGTACTTC.

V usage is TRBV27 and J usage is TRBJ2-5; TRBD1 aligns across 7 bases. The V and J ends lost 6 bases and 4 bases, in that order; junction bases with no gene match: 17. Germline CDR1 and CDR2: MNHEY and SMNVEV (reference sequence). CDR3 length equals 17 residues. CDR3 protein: CASSPLPPGTERETQYF. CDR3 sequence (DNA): TGTGCCAGCAGCCCTTTACCCCCCGGGACAGAGAGAGAGACCCAGTACTTC.

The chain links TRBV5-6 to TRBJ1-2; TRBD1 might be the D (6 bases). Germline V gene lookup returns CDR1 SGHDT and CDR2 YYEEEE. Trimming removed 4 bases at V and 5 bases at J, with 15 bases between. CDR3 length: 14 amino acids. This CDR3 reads CASSTGQIRYGYTF. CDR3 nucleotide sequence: TGTGCCAGCAGCACAGGACAGATCCGGTATGGCTACACCTTC.

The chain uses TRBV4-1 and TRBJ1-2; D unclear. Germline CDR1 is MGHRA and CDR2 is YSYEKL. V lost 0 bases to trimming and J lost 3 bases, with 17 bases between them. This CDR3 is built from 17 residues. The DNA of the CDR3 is TGCGCCAGCAGCCAAGAAGACATGACCGAAGATCACTATGGCTACACCTTC. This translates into CASSQEDMTEDHYGYTF.